Listed below are T cell receptor beta chains from one sample, sequenced in a study of cytomegalovirus exposure and HLA in healthy donors. The protocol was immunoSEQ multiplex PCR, while the TCRdb copy is restricted to in-frame clones and leaves out a portion. The sample gives over 150,000 clones, about four fifths of which show up once; roughly 7% is in the top ten. The sequenced sample consisted of PBMCs. The origin of the receptors is a male donor in good health and CMV-seropositive. Each CDR3 is given with its conserved first and last residue. The order of the fields is D gene, V gene, clone size, J gene, CDR3 DNA, CDR3 protein. A D gene is named only where the DNA matches it firmly. Clone size appears in some rows only: once, few, many, or a class for an expanded clone.

>TRBD1|TRBV6-1|NA|TRBJ1-3
TGTGCCAGCAGCAACAGGGGGCTGTCTGGAAACACCATATATTTT
CASSNRGLSGNTIYF
>TRBD2|TRBV11-3|NA|TRBJ2-5
TGTGCCAGCAGCCCCGGACTAGCGGGGGGGCCGCGAGAGACCCAGTACTTC
CASSPGLAGGPRETQYF
>NA|TRBV9|once|TRBJ1-5
TGTGCCAGCAGCGCTTTGGACAGAGGTCAGCCCCAGCATTTT
CASSALDRGQPQHF
>TRBD2|TRBV6-1|NA|TRBJ2-7
TGTGCCAGCCCCGACGGGGGGGGAGAGCAGTACTTC
CASPDGGGEQYF
>NA|TRBV2|few|TRBJ1-1
TGTGCCAGCAACCCCACAGAAGCTGAAGCTTTCTTT
CASNPTEAEAFF
>NA|TRBV18|NA|TRBJ1-1
TGTGCCAGCTCACTCGGGGGGGGAGCGAACACTGAAGCTTTCTTT
CASSLGGGANTEAFF
>TRBD2|TRBV6-1|few|TRBJ2-7
TGTGCCAGCAGTGAACCCGGGGGGATCTCCATCTACGAGCAGTACTTC
CASSEPGGISIYEQYF
>TRBD1|TRBV30|NA|TRBJ2-5
TGTGCCTGGTCAAGGGACAGGTGGTACCAAGAGACCCAGTACTTC
CAWSRDRWYQETQYF
>TRBD1|TRBV30|NA|TRBJ1-2
TGTGCCTGGGTCCGAACAGGGGAGGCTGGCTACACCTTC
CAWVRTGEAGYTF
>NA|TRBV11-2|few|TRBJ1-2
TGTGCCAGCAGCTTAGCCGGGACACTATCCTATGGCTACACCTTC
CASSLAGTLSYGYTF
>NA|TRBV7-3|NA|TRBJ2-5
TGTGCCAGCAGCTTCTTAGCGGAAGAGACCCAGTACTTC
CASSFLAEETQYF
>TRBD1|TRBV6-1|NA|TRBJ2-7
TGTGCCAGCAGTGGCCCTAGGACAGGGATGGCGTACGAGCAGTACTTC
CASSGPRTGMAYEQYF
>TRBD2|TRBV5-6|few|TRBJ2-1
TGTGCCAGCAGCTTCCCCGGGGGGGCATTACACAATGAGCAGTTCTTC
CASSFPGGALHNEQFF
>NA|TRBV7-8|NA|TRBJ1-2
TGTGCCAGCAGCCCCAAAGCGGGTTTGTTGGGGGGGGAATATGGCTACACCTTC
CASSPKAGLLGGEYGYTF
>NA|TRBV6-5|NA|TRBJ1-1
TGTGCCAGCAGTCCGGACACGGGCACTGAAGCTTTCTTT
CASSPDTGTEAFF
>TRBD1|TRBV27|NA|TRBJ1-1
TGTGCCAGCAGTAAACAGGGGGCTTTCACTGAAGCTTTCTTT
CASSKQGAFTEAFF
>TRBD1|TRBV2|once|TRBJ1-1
TGTGCCAGCAGTGTGGGACAGGGAGGAATGAACACTGAAGCTTTCTTT
CASSVGQGGMNTEAFF
>TRBD1|TRBV6-1|few|TRBJ1-1
TGTGCCAGCTCTTCCCTCCAGGGGGACACTGAAGCTTTCTTT
CASSSLQGDTEAFF
>TRBD2|TRBV9|NA|TRBJ2-3
TGTGCCAGCAGCCCCGGGGGGGTGACAGATACGCAGTATTTT
CASSPGGVTDTQYF
>TRBD1|TRBV6-1|NA|TRBJ1-1
TGTGCCAGCAGCCTTACCGGGACAGTTGTCGGATCAGCTTTCTTT
CASSLTGTVVGSAFF